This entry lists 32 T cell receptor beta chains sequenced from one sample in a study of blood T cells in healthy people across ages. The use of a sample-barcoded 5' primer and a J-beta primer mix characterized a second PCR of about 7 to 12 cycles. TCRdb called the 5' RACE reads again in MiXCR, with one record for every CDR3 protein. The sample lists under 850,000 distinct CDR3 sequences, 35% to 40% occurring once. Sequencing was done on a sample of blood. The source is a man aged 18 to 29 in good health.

Here the CDR3 reads CASSQAYRGMEQFF. The CDR3 DNA is TGCGCCAGCAGCCAAGCCTACAGGGGTATGGAGCAGTTCTTC. The genes are TRBV4-3 and TRBJ2-1, with TRBD1 matching over 7 bases. The V gene's germline CDR1 is LGHNA and CDR2 YSLEER. The CDR3 runs to 14 residues. With 1 base clipped from V and 10 bases from J, the junction kept 7 bases outside the gene matches.

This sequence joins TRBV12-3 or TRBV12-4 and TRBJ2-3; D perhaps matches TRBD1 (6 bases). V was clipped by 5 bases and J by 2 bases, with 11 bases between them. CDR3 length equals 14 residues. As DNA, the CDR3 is TGTGCCAGCAGTCAGACAGGAAACACAGATACGCAGTATTTT. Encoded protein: CASSQTGNTDTQYF.

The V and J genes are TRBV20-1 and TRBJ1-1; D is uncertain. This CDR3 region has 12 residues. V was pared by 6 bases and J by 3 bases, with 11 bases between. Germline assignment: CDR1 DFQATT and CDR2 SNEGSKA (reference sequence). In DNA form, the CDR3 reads TGCAGTGCCAAGGAATCGGACACTGAAGCTTTCTTT. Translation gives CSAKESDTEAFF.

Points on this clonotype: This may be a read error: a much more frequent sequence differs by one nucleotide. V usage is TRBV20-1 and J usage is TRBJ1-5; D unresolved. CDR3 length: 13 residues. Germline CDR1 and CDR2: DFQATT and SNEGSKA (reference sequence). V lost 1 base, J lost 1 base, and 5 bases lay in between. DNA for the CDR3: TGCAGTGCTAGAGTGTACAGCAATCAGCCCCAGCATTTT. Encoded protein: CSARVYSNQPQHF.

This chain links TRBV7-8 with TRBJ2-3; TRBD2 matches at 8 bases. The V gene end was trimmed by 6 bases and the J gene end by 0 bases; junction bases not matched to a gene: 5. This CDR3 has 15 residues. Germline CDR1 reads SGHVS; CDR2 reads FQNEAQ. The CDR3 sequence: CASSSSGSSTDTQYF. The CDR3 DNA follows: TGTGCCAGCAGTTCTAGCGGGTCTAGCACAGATACGCAGTATTTT.

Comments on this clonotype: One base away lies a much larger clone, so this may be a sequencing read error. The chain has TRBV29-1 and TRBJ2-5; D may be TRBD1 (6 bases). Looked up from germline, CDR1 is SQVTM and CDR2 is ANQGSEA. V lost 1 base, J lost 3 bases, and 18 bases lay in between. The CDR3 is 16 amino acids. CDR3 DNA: TGCAGCGTTGAAGGGTTAGGGCAGGGACAAGAAGAGACCCAGTACTTC. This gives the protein CSVEGLGQGQEETQYF.

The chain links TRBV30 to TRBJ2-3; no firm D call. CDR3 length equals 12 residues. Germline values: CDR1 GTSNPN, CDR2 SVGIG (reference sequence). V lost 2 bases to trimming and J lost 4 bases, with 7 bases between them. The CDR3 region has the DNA TGTGCCTGGAGTTCGTGGGCAGATACGCAGTATTTT. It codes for CAWSSWADTQYF.

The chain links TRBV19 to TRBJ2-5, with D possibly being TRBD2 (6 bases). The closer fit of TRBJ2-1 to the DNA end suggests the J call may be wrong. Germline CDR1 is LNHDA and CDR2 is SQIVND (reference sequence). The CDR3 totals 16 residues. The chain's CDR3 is CASSIRPGLNQETQFF. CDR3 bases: TGTGCCAGTAGTATAAGGCCGGGACTCAACCAAGAGACCCAGTTCTTC.

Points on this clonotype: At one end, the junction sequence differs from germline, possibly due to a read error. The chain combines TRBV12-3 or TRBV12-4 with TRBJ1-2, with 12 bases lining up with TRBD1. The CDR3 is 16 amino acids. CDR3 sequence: CASSPGTGGANCGYTF. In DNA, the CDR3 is TGTGCCAGCAGTCCCGGGACAGGGGGCGCTAACTGTGGCTACACCTTC.

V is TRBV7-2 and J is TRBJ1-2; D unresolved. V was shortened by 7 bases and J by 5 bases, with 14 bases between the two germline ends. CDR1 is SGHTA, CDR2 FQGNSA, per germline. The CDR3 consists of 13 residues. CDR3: CASTLDGRYGYTF. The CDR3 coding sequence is TGTGCCAGCACCCTTGACGGCAGATATGGCTACACCTTC.

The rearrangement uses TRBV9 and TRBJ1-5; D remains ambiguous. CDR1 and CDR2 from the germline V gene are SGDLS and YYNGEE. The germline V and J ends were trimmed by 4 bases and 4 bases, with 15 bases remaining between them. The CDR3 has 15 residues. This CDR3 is CASSLSAEGNQPQHF. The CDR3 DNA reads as TGTGCCAGCAGCCTCTCGGCAGAGGGAAATCAGCCCCAGCATTTT.

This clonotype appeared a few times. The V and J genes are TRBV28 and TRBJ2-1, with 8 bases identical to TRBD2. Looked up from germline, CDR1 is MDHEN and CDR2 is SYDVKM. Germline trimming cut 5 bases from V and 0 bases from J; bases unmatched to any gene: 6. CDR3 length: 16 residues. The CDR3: CASSEQRGSSYNEQFF. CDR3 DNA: TGTGCCAGCAGTGAACAGCGGGGGAGCTCCTACAATGAGCAGTTCTTC.

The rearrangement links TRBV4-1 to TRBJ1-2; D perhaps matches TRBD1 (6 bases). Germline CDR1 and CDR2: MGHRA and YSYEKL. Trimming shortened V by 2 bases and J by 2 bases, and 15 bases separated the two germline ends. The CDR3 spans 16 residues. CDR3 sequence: CASSQQQGLMNYGYTF. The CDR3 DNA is TGCGCCAGCAGCCAACAACAGGGTCTGATGAACTATGGCTACACCTTC.

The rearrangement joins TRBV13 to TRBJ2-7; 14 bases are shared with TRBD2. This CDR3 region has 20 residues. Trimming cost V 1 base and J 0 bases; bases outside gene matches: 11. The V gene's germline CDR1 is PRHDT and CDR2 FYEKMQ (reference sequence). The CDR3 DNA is TGTGCCAGCAGCTTAGAGGGCCGGACTAGCGGGGGGCCACGCTCCTACGAGCAGTACTTC. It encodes CASSLEGRTSGGPRSYEQYF.

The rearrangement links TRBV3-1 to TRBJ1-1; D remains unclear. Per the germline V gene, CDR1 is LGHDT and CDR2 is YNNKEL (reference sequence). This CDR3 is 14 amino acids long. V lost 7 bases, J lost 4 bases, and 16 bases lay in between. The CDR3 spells CASTARSTVTEAFF. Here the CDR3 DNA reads TGTGCCAGCACCGCAAGGTCCACGGTCACTGAAGCTTTCTTT.

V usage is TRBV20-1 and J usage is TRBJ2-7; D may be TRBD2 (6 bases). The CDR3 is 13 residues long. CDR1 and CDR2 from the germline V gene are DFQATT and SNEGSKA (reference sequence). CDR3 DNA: TGCGGATTCAAACCGGGGGACTCCTACGAGCAGTACTTC. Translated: CGFKPGDSYEQYF.

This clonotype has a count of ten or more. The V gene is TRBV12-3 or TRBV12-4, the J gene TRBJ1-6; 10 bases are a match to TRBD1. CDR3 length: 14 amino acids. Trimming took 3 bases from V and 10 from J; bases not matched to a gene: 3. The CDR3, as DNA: TGTGCCAGCAGTTTGGACAGGGGGGGATCACCCCTCCACTTT. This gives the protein CASSLDRGGSPLHF.

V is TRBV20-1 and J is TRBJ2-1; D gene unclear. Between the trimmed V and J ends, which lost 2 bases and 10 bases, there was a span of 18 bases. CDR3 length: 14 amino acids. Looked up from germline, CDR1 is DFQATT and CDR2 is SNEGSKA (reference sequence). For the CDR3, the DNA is TGCAGTGCTAGAAGGCGGAGCCAAGCCTACGAGCAGTTCTTC. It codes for CSARRRSQAYEQFF.

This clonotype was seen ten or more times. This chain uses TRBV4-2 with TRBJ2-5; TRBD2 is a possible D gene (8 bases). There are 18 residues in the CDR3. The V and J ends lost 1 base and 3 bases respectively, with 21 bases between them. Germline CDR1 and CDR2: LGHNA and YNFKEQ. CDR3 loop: CASSQGLIAGQSEETQYF. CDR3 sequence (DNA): TGTGCCAGCAGCCAAGGGTTAATAGCGGGACAGAGTGAAGAGACCCAGTACTTC.

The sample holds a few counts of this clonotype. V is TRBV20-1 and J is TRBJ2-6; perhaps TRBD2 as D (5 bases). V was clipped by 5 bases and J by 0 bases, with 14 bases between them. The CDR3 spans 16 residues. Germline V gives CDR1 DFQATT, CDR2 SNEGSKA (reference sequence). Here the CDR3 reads CSAPHGVDSGANVLTF. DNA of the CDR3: TGCAGTGCTCCCCACGGGGTGGACTCTGGGGCCAACGTCCTGACTTTC.

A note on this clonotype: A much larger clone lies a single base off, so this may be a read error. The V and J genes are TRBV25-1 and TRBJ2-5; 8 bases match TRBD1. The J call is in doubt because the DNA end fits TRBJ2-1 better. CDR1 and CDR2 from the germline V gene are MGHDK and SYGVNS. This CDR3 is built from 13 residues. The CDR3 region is CASIQGAKETQFF. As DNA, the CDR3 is TGTGCCAGCATCCAGGGGGCTAAAGAGACCCAGTTCTTC.

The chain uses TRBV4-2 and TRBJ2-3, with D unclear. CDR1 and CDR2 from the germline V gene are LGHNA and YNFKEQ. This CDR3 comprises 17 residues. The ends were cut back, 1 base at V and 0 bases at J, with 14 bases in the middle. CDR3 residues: CASSQGVTQPSTDTQYF. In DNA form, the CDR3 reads TGTGCCAGCAGCCAAGGGGTGACACAACCTAGCACAGATACGCAGTATTTT.

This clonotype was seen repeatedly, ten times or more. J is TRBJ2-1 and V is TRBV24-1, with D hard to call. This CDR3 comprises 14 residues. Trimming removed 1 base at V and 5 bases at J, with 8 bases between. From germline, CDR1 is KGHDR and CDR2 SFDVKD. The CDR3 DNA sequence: TGTGCCACCAGTGATTTAACCCGGAACAATGAGCAGTTCTTC. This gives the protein CATSDLTRNNEQFF.

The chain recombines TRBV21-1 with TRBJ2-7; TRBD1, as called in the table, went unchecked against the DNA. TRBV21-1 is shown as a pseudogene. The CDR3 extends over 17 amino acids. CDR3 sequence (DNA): TGTGCCAGCAGCAAAAGAAAGGACAGGTCGGGTGCGTACGAGCAGTACTTC. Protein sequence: CASSKRKDRSGAYEQYF.

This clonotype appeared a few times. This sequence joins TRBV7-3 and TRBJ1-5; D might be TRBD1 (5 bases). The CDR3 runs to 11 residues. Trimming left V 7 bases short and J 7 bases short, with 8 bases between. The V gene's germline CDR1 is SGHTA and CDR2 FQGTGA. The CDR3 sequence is CASTSGQPQHF. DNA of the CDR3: TGTGCCAGCACATCAGGGCAGCCCCAGCATTTT. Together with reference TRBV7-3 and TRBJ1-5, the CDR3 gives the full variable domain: GAGVSQTPSNKVTEKGKYVELRCDPISGHTALYWYRQSLGQGPEFLIYFQGTGAADDSGLPNDRFFAVRPEGSVSTLKIQRTERGDSAVYLCASTSGQPQHFGDGTRLSIL.

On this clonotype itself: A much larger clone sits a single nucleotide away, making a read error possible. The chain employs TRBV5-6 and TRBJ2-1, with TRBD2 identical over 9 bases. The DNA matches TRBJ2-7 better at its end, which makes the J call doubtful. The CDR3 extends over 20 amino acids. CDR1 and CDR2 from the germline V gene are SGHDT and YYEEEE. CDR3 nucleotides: TGTGCCAGCAGCTTGAGCACTAGCGGGTCCTTCCTGGGCACCTACAATGAGCAGTACTTC. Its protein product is CASSLSTSGSFLGTYNEQYF.

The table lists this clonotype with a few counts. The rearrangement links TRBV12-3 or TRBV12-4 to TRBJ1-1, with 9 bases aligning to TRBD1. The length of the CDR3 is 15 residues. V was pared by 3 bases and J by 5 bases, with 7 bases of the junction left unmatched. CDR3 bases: TGTGCCAGCAGTTTTGGGGGACAGGGCGGGACTGAAGCTTTCTTT. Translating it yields CASSFGGQGGTEAFF.

In DNA, the CDR3 is TGTGCCACCAGCAGAGATAGGAACTCAGCCTACGAGCAGTACTTC. As protein: CATSRDRNSAYEQYF. The chain employs TRBV15 and TRBJ2-7; D not certain. This CDR3 is built from 15 residues. Per the germline V gene, CDR1 is LNHNV and CDR2 is YYDKDF (reference sequence). V lost 0 bases and J 2 bases, leaving 11 bases between the germline ends.

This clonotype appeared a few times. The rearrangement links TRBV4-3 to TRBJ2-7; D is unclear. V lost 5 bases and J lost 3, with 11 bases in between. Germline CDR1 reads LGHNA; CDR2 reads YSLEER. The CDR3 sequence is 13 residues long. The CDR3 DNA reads TGCGCCAGCAGCTCCCGTTTAGGCTACGAGCAGTACTTC. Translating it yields CASSSRLGYEQYF.

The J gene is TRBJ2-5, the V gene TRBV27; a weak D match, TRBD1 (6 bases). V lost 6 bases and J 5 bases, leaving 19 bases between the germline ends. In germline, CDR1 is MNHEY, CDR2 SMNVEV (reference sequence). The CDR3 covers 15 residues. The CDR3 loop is CASSPGTSRRETQYF. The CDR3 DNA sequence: TGTGCCAGCAGCCCGGGGACAAGTCGCCGGGAGACCCAGTACTTC.

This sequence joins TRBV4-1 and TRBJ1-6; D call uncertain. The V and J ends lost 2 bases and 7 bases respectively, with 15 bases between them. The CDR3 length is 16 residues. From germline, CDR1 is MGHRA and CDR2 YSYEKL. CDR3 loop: CASSQPTRGSNSPLHF. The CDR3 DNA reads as TGCGCCAGCAGCCAACCGACCAGAGGGTCCAATTCACCCCTCCACTTT.

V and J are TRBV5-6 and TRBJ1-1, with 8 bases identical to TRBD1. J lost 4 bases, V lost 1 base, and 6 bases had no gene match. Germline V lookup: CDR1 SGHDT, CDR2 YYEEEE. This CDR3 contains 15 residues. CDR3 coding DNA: TGTGCCAGCAGCTTGATTTCAGGGACAGGCACTGAAGCTTTCTTT. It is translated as CASSLISGTGTEAFF.